This TCR beta chain came from a study of CD8 T cells in Susac syndrome. Sequencing of TCR beta was undertaken in CD8+ and CD4+ T cells derived from blood. The CD8+ and CD4+ T cells were isolated magnetically using a negative isolation approach, whereas the TEMRA cells were enriched by FACS. Regarding the study as a whole: It was acknowledged in the study that the number of individuals who were included in its TCR sequencing and HLA analysis was relatively small.

On this clonotype: The antigen is undetermined.

CDR1 and CDR2 from the germline V gene are LGHNA and YSLEER. This CDR3 is built from 15 residues. J gave up 8 bases and V 0 bases, and 7 bases lay outside the gene matches. With random hexamers, about 0.5 to 1 ug RNA was reverse transcribed. The TCR beta CDR3 was amplified by immunoSEQ multiplex PCR across 54 Vbeta, 13 Jbeta. TCRdb re-called the immunoSEQ multiplex PCR reads through MiXCR, storing one row per CDR3 protein. The sample consists of about 140,000 distinct CDR3 sequences, roughly 96% of them appearing once. The chain uses TRBV4-3 and TRBJ1-2; the match to TRBD1 covers 9 bases. The sample taken for sequencing was CD4+ T cells from PBMCs. This TCR was recovered from a human donor with multiple sclerosis. The CDR3 loop reads CASSQDTGGYRGYTF. CDR3 in DNA: TGCGCCAGCAGCCAAGACACAGGGGGCTATCGGGGCTACACCTTC.